The 17 T cell receptor beta chains in this list originate from one sample, sequenced in a study of blood T cell repertoires in COVID-19. Profiling relied on immunoSEQ multiplex PCR, and the TCRdb table lists in-frame clones only, not all of them. The sample shows 200,000 to 250,000 clones, about 81% of them seen only once. Sequences were obtained from PBMCs or T cells enriched from blood (not recorded which). These receptors were taken from a man aged 35-49 years who had recovered from COVID-19.

V and J are TRBV10-1 and TRBJ1-1, with 10 positions matching TRBD1. V dropped 8 bases and J dropped 5; count of bases not matched to a gene: 5. Germline V gene data show CDR1 as WNHNN and CDR2 as SYGVQD (reference sequence). The CDR3 covers 13 residues. The CDR3 sequence is CASLTGGRTEAFF. In DNA form, the CDR3 reads TGCGCCAGCCTGACAGGGGGCAGAACTGAAGCTTTCTTT.

The chain couples TRBV7-3 to TRBJ2-1; 10 bases are a match to TRBD2. V lost 3 bases to trimming and J lost 5 bases; unmatched junction nucleotides: 13. CDR3 length equals 18 residues. Germline CDR1 is SGHTA and CDR2 is FQGTGA. The CDR3 DNA reads as TGTGCCAGCAGCTTTTCTAGCGGGGGATCCCCGTCTGACAATGAGCAGTTCTTC. Encoded protein: CASSFSSGGSPSDNEQFF.

This rearrangement joins TRBV30 to TRBJ1-2; D unclear. CDR1 is GTSNPN and CDR2 is SVGIG in the germline V gene (reference sequence). This CDR3 has 12 amino acids. DNA for the CDR3: TGTGCTTTCACCCCGGGGTTCTATGGCTACACCTTC. Protein sequence: CAFTPGFYGYTF.

V and J are TRBV19 and TRBJ1-6; 10 bases match TRBD1. The V gene's germline CDR1 is LNHDA and CDR2 SQIVND (reference sequence). This CDR3 comprises 16 residues. After removal of 7 bases from V and 5 bases from J, the junction contained 8 bases not matched to a gene. The CDR3 is CASTARDRGNNSPLHF. DNA of the CDR3: TGTGCCAGTACAGCCCGGGACAGGGGAAATAATTCACCCCTCCACTTT.

The chain joins TRBV5-6 to TRBJ2-7; perhaps TRBD2 as D (5 bases). This CDR3 region has 13 residues. The V gene lost 0 bases and the J gene lost 3 bases, with 7 bases spanning the gap. Germline-derived CDR1 and CDR2 are SGHDT and YYEEEE. The CDR3 here is CASSLVGVYEQYF. As DNA, the CDR3 is TGTGCCAGCAGCTTGGTCGGGGTCTACGAGCAGTACTTC.

This clone was found a few times. This rearrangement joins TRBV3-1 (or the pseudogene TRBV3-2) to TRBJ1-5, with D possibly being TRBD1 (6 bases). The V and J ends lost 4 bases and 0 bases respectively, with 19 bases between them. Germline V gives CDR1 LGHDT, CDR2 YNNKEL (reference sequence). The CDR3 totals 18 residues. CDR3 region: CASSLRGQSGYSNQPQHF. In DNA form, the CDR3 reads TGTGCCAGCAGCCTAAGAGGACAGAGCGGTTATAGCAATCAGCCCCAGCATTTT.

This clone was counted only a few times. The V and J genes are TRBV10-3 and TRBJ2-4; 7 bases map to TRBD1. Germline loops: CDR1 ENHRY, CDR2 SYGVKD. The CDR3 loop spans 12 amino acids. V lost 4 bases and J lost 7; bases outside the gene matches: 1. CDR3 nucleotide sequence: TGTGCCATCAGTGTACAGGGGAACATTCAGTACTTC. As protein: CAISVQGNIQYF.

V is TRBV25-1 and J is TRBJ1-6, with 8 bases matching TRBD1. The germline V gene has CDR1 MGHDK and CDR2 SYGVNS. The J segment lost 7 bases and the V segment lost 6 bases, leaving 5 bases of the junction unmatched. CDR3 length: 14 amino acids. CDR3 coding DNA: TGTGCCAGCAGAATAGGACAGGGCAATTCACCCCTCCACTTT. Its protein is CASRIGQGNSPLHF.

The V gene is TRBV13, the J gene TRBJ1-1; D might be TRBD1 (6 bases). The V gene lost 5 bases and the J gene lost 5 bases, with 24 bases spanning the gap. Germline V CDR1 and CDR2: PRHDT, FYEKMQ (reference sequence). The CDR3 has 17 amino acids. DNA for the CDR3: TGTGCCAGCAGCCTAGTAGGGGGGGTCTCCGTGTGGACTGAAGCTTTCTTT. It yields the protein CASSLVGGVSVWTEAFF.

The gene calls are TRBV5-4 and TRBJ2-5; TRBD2 matches 9 bases. The CDR3 has 14 residues. V gave up 10 bases and J gave up 5 bases; unmatched junction bases: 12. The germline V gene encodes CDR1 SGHNT and CDR2 YYREEE (reference sequence). In DNA, the CDR3 is TGTGCCGTCCGCTGGCGGGAGGGTTCCGAGACCCAGTACTTC. Its protein is CAVRWREGSETQYF.

The chain is built from TRBV3-1 (or the pseudogene TRBV3-2) and TRBJ1-2; 7 positions agree with TRBD1. Germline trimming cut 4 bases from V and 8 bases from J; bases unmatched to any gene: 10. The CDR3 spans 14 residues. Germline assignment: CDR1 LGHDT and CDR2 YNNKEL (reference sequence). The CDR3 protein is CASSLPGQGGGYTF. In nucleotides, the CDR3 is TGTGCCAGCAGCCTCCCGGGCCAAGGGGGCGGCTACACCTTC.

The V gene is TRBV2, the J gene TRBJ1-1; the D gene is possibly TRBD1 (5 bases). Germline CDR1 and CDR2: SNHLY and FYNNEI. V shed 3 bases and J shed 7 bases, with 9 bases lying between them. The CDR3 has 12 residues. DNA for the CDR3: TGTGCCAGCAGTGACGACAGTCATGAAGCTTTCTTT. Residues: CASSDDSHEAFF.

This sequence joins TRBV19 and TRBJ1-3; D is possibly TRBD1 (6 bases). The germline V gene encodes CDR1 LNHDA and CDR2 SQIVND (reference sequence). The CDR3 is 15 amino acids. The V gene lost 7 bases and the J gene lost 4 bases, with 17 bases spanning the gap. The CDR3 loop is CASTGATGLGNTIYF. In nucleotides, the CDR3 is TGTGCCAGTACCGGAGCGACAGGTTTGGGAAACACCATATATTTT. Variable domain in full (rest from reference TRBV19 and TRBJ1-3): DGGITQSPKYLFRKEGQNVTLSCEQNLNHDAMYWYRQDPGQGLRLIYYSQIVNDFQKGDIAEGYSVSREKKESFPLTVTSAQKNPTAFYLCASTGATGLGNTIYFGEGSWLTVV.

This chain links TRBV7-9 with TRBJ2-2; 12 bases map to TRBD2. Trimming took 6 bases from V and 9 from J; bases not matched to a gene: 5. Looked up from germline, CDR1 is SEHNR and CDR2 is FQNEAQ (reference sequence). CDR3 length: 14 amino acids. CDR3 sequence: CASRPTSGRRELFF. The CDR3 nucleotides read TGTGCCAGCAGACCGACTAGCGGGAGAAGGGAGCTGTTTTTT.

This clone was recorded a few times. This rearrangement joins TRBV19 to TRBJ1-5; 7 bases map to TRBD1. V dropped 1 base and J dropped 6; count of bases not matched to a gene: 6. Germline CDR1 LNHDA, CDR2 SQIVND (reference sequence). This CDR3 comprises 15 residues. The CDR3 nucleotides read TGTGCCAGTAGTATAGGAGGGGGCGCGGGTCAGCCCCAGCATTTT. Its protein product is CASSIGGGAGQPQHF.

The V call is TRBV11-2, the J call TRBJ2-7, with 11 bases matching TRBD2. V was pared by 1 base and J by 2 bases, with 10 bases of the junction left unmatched. The CDR3 runs to 18 residues. The germline CDR1 and CDR2 sequences are SGHAT and FQNNGV. The CDR3 sequence: CASSLVLILAGAPYEQYF. The CDR3 bases are TGTGCCAGCAGCTTAGTCCTGATACTAGCGGGAGCCCCCTACGAGCAGTACTTC.

CDR3 DNA sequence: TGCGCCAGCAGTGAGAGGTGGGGGGGACTAGCGTGGAGCGGCTCCTACGAGCAGTACTTC. Encoded protein: CASSERWGGLAWSGSYEQYF. This sequence joins TRBV10-1 and TRBJ2-7; 10 nucleotides align to TRBD2. CDR3 length: 20 residues. CDR1 and CDR2 from the germline V gene are WNHNN and SYGVQD (reference sequence). V trimming: 2 bases; J trimming: 0 bases; junction bases outside the gene matches: 16.